This TCR beta chain came from a study of Ad26.COV2.S vaccination and SARS-CoV-2 variants. Background on the study: Ad26.COV2.S was injected intramuscularly once or twice, 56 days apart. Whole-study results and caveats: There was reportedly substantial breadth in spike-specific CD8+ and CD4+ T cell responses after vaccination. Recipients given vaccine exceeded placebo recipients in spike-specific TCR breadth.

The method was immunoSEQ multiplex PCR; TCRdb's version includes in-frame clones alone and lacks a portion of them. The sample has roughly 400,000 clones; around 92% are singletons. Concerning this clone itself: Its specificity is not known.

The CDR3 totals 14 residues. V dropped 5 bases and J dropped 8; count of bases not matched to a gene: 7. Germline CDR1 MGHRA, CDR2 YSYEKL. Treatment of the sample: some 20 received Ad26.COV2.S at low or high dose, single or two shots; roughly five received placebo; per-sample allocation not given. Each sample was drawn 63 days after the first injection (of vaccine or placebo). As its vector, the vaccine had Ad26, which expressed Wuhan-strain SARS-CoV-2 spike. The chain couples TRBV4-1 to TRBJ1-4, with 8 bases matching TRBD1. This specimen was peripheral blood, taken in a trial of Ad26.COV2.S vaccine versus placebo. This receptor was obtained from a person aged 18-65 years who received the Ad26.COV2.S COVID-19 vaccine or a placebo. In DNA, the CDR3 is TGCGCCAGCAGCAACAGGGGGGTAGAAGAAAAACTGTTTTTT. It translates to CASSNRGVEEKLFF.